These 31 T cell receptor beta chains were all obtained from the same sample, sequenced in a study of T cell changes during pregnancy in multiple sclerosis. Produced via immunoSEQ multiplex PCR; TCRdb's table is partial and in-frame only. The repertoire holds 30,000 to 40,000 clones, with 85% to 90% as singletons. Sequencing was performed on CD8+ T cells from peripheral blood mononuclear cells, taken in the second trimester of pregnancy. These receptors were collected from a female donor with multiple sclerosis, enrolled in a pregnancy study.

This clone came up once. V gene TRBV27 combines with J gene TRBJ2-5, with TRBD2 as a possible D gene (6 bases). Germline CDR1 and CDR2: MNHEY and SMNVEV (reference sequence). V was cut by 4 bases and J by 2 bases, with 17 bases left in between. This CDR3 contains 16 residues. The CDR3 spells CASSSISGPYQETQYF. The DNA of the CDR3 is TGTGCCAGCAGTTCGATCAGCGGGCCATATCAAGAGACCCAGTACTTC.

This chain uses TRBV2 with TRBJ2-3; 10 bases map to TRBD2. The junction had 25 bases not matched to a gene; V was cut back by 7 bases and J by 0 bases. This CDR3 has 22 residues. Per the germline V gene, CDR1 is SNHLY and CDR2 is FYNNEI. The CDR3 coding sequence is TGTGCCAGCACCCCGGGACTAGCGAGCCTAATCGCTTCTGCTTCTAGCACAGATACGCAGTATTTT. As protein: CASTPGLASLIASASSTDTQYF.

With respect to this clone: Other DNA variants within this sample encode the same CDR3. J is TRBJ1-2 and V is TRBV9; D may be TRBD1 (6 bases). The CDR3 runs to 12 residues. Germline values: CDR1 SGDLS, CDR2 YYNGEE. Between the trimmed V and J ends, which lost 3 bases and 5 bases, there was a span of 8 bases. The CDR3 loop reads CASSDRVYGYTF. CDR3 DNA sequence: TGTGCCAGCAGCGACAGGGTTTATGGCTACACCTTC.

The V call is TRBV9, the J call TRBJ2-7; TRBD2 matches at 8 bases. V was pared by 7 bases and J by 9 bases, with 15 bases of the junction left unmatched. This CDR3 is 14 amino acids long. Germline V gene sequence: CDR1 SGDLS, CDR2 YYNGEE. CDR3 residues: CASDRGGAETGQYF. The CDR3 DNA sequence: TGTGCCAGCGACCGGGGGGGTGCCGAAACTGGGCAGTACTTC.

The chain joins TRBV9 to TRBJ2-5, with 7 positions matching TRBD2. This CDR3 is 13 amino acids long. CDR1 SGDLS and CDR2 YYNGEE come from the germline V gene. Germline trimming cut 3 bases from V and 5 bases from J; bases unmatched to any gene: 4. The CDR3 DNA reads TGTGCCAGCAGCGCGGGACTAAGGGAGACCCAGTACTTC. Its translation is CASSAGLRETQYF.

The V call is TRBV9, the J call TRBJ1-2; a possible D gene is TRBD1 (6 bases). The germline CDR1 and CDR2 sequences are SGDLS and YYNGEE. The CDR3 sequence is 13 residues long. Deletions cut 4 bases from V and 4 bases from J, with 11 bases between. In DNA, the CDR3 is TGTGCCAGCAGCCCCGGGACAATCTATGGCTACACCTTC. It specifies CASSPGTIYGYTF.

The chain joins TRBV7-9 to TRBJ2-2; TRBD2 agrees at 8 bases. The V gene's germline CDR1 is SEHNR and CDR2 FQNEAQ (reference sequence). The CDR3 loop spans 16 amino acids. The junction had 9 bases not matched to a gene; V was cut back by 6 bases and J by 3 bases. DNA of the CDR3: TGTGCCAGCAGGCTCTACGCGGGGGGCTACACCGGGGAGCTGTTTTTT. Protein sequence: CASRLYAGGYTGELFF.

The rearrangement links TRBV19 to TRBJ2-7; 8 nucleotides agree with TRBD1. Germline V CDR1 and CDR2: LNHDA, SQIVND (reference sequence). V trimming: 3 bases; J trimming: 7 bases; junction bases outside the gene matches: 8. CDR3 length: 14 residues. The CDR3 is CASSIDRGSTEQYF. The DNA of the CDR3 is TGTGCCAGTAGTATCGACAGGGGCTCTACGGAGCAGTACTTC.

The chain has TRBV5-6 and TRBJ2-7, with a weak D call TRBD2 (5 bases). With 4 bases removed from V and 7 bases from J, the gap between germline ends came to 15 bases. The CDR3 is 13 residues long. Looked up from germline, CDR1 is SGHDT and CDR2 is YYEEEE. In DNA form, the CDR3 reads TGTGCCAGCAGCCCAACCTCGGGGAGTGAGCAGTACTTC. Protein product: CASSPTSGSEQYF. Variable domain in full (rest from reference TRBV5-6 and TRBJ2-7): DAGVTQSPTHLIKTRGQQVTLRCSPKSGHDTVSWYQQALGQGPQFIFQYYEEEERQRGNFPDRFSGHQFPNYSSELNVNALLLGDSALYLCASSPTSGSEQYFGPGTRLTVT.

The rearrangement links TRBV27 to TRBJ1-2, with D possibly being TRBD1 (6 bases). The CDR3 contains 17 residues. Germline values: CDR1 MNHEY, CDR2 SMNVEV (reference sequence). Trimming shortened V by 6 bases and J by 8 bases, and 28 bases separated the two germline ends. The CDR3 sequence is CASSLSPGGLGLRGYTF. DNA for the CDR3: TGTGCCAGCAGCCTATCGCCCGGGGGGCTCGGGTTAAGGGGCTACACCTTC.

This chain uses TRBV14 with TRBJ1-6; D is ambiguous. Trimming took off 1 base at V and 1 base at J, with 11 bases between the two ends. The CDR3 is 17 residues long. The V gene's germline CDR1 is SGHDN and CDR2 FVKESK. CDR3 in DNA: TGTGCCAGCAGCCAAGGCGCGGGCTGGTCCTATAATTCACCCCTCCACTTT. Translating it yields CASSQGAGWSYNSPLHF.

The chain couples TRBV18 to TRBJ2-5; no firm D call. Between the trimmed V and J ends, which lost 0 bases and 6 bases, there was a span of 5 bases. Germline CDR1 reads KGHSH; CDR2 reads LQKENI. The CDR3 contains 12 residues. The CDR3 sequence: CASSPPFKTQYF. CDR3 sequence (DNA): TGTGCCAGCTCACCACCGTTCAAGACCCAGTACTTC.

With respect to this clone: An end of the junction does not agree with germline; a read error may underlie this. The V call is TRBV6-6, the J call TRBJ2-5, with 8 bases matching TRBD2. The germline gives CDR1 MNHNY, CDR2 SVGAGI (reference sequence). The CDR3 is 15 amino acids. CDR3 bases: TGTGCCAGCAGTTGGTCTAGCGGGCTTAAAGAGGCCCAGTACTTC. This codes for CASSWSSGLKEAQYF.

The chain is built from TRBV5-4 and TRBJ2-3; 7 nucleotides align to TRBD2. This CDR3 contains 15 residues. J gave up 2 bases and V 3 bases, and 6 bases lay outside the gene matches. Per the germline V gene, CDR1 is SGHNT and CDR2 is YYREEE (reference sequence). In nucleotides, the CDR3 is TGTGCCAGCAGCTCCCAGAGCGGGGTCACAGATACGCAGTATTTT. This codes for CASSSQSGVTDTQYF.

This sequence joins TRBV7-9 and TRBJ2-7; TRBD1 matches at 11 bases. CDR1 SEHNR and CDR2 FQNEAQ come from the germline V gene (reference sequence). The CDR3 consists of 15 residues. V shed 4 bases, J shed 7 bases, and the junction held 9 bases outside the gene matches. The CDR3 protein is CASSSGQGGVREQYF. CDR3 DNA sequence: TGTGCCAGCAGCTCGGGACAGGGGGGCGTCCGTGAGCAGTACTTC.

V gene TRBV2 combines with J gene TRBJ1-1; TRBD1 matches at 7 bases. Germline V lookup: CDR1 SNHLY, CDR2 FYNNEI. CDR3 size: 12 residues. V trimming: 11 bases; J trimming: 5 bases; junction bases outside the gene matches: 8. DNA of the CDR3: TGTGCCCGGAGAGGGGGCGAAACTGAAGCTTTCTTT. Translated: CARRGGETEAFF.

V gene TRBV7-9 combines with J gene TRBJ2-3; 14 bases match TRBD2. The CDR3 loop spans 17 amino acids. Germline V gene data show CDR1 as SEHNR and CDR2 as FQNEAQ (reference sequence). After removal of 2 bases from V and 6 bases from J, the junction contained 7 bases not matched to a gene. DNA of the CDR3: TGTGCCAGCAGCTTAACGGGGACTAGCGGGAGTTTGGATACGCAGTATTTT. Protein sequence: CASSLTGTSGSLDTQYF.

For this clone: This CDR3 is also generated by other DNA sequences in the sample. V gene TRBV27 combines with J gene TRBJ1-5; no definite D call. CDR3 length equals 14 residues. Trimming took off 5 bases at V and 0 bases at J, with 8 bases between the two ends. The germline V gene encodes CDR1 MNHEY and CDR2 SMNVEV (reference sequence). CDR3 DNA sequence: TGTGCCAGCAGTCACAGAGATAGCAATCAGCCCCAGCATTTT. Translation: CASSHRDSNQPQHF.

This chain joins TRBV13 and TRBJ1-3; maybe TRBD1 (6 bases). V lost 0 bases and J lost 7, with 16 bases in between. The CDR3 contains 16 residues. CDR1 and CDR2 from the germline V gene are PRHDT and FYEKMQ (reference sequence). CDR3 sequence (DNA): TGTGCCAGCAGCTTAGGGTGGGGGGGGGCTCGGAACACCATATATTTT. Protein: CASSLGWGGARNTIYF. The full variable domain, rest sourced from reference TRBV13 and TRBJ1-3, is AAGVIQSPRHLIKEKRETATLKCYPIPRHDTVYWYQQGPGQDPQFLISFYEKMQSDKGSIPDRFSAQQFSDYHSELNMSSLELGDSALYFCASSLGWGGARNTIYFGEGSWLTVV.

V is TRBV7-9 and J is TRBJ1-1; D ambiguous. This CDR3 is 13 amino acids long. Trimming pared 8 bases from V and 1 base from J, leaving 11 bases between. Germline V lookup: CDR1 SEHNR, CDR2 FQNEAQ (reference sequence). In DNA, the CDR3 is TGTGCCAGCGGCGGAGAATCGAACACTGAAGCTTTCTTT. Translating gives CASGGESNTEAFF.

V usage is TRBV13 and J usage is TRBJ1-1; D is uncertain. The CDR3 has 12 amino acids. Germline values: CDR1 PRHDT, CDR2 FYEKMQ (reference sequence). V lost 8 bases, J lost 1 base, and 8 bases lay in between. For the CDR3, the DNA is TGTGCCAGCGCGAGATCGAACACTGAAGCTTTCTTT. Its protein is CASARSNTEAFF.

The V and J genes are TRBV5-5 and TRBJ2-7, with 7 bases lining up with TRBD1. V gave up 7 bases and J gave up 4 bases; unmatched junction bases: 8. Germline CDR1 SGHKS, CDR2 YYEKEE (reference sequence). The CDR3 is made up of 13 amino acids. The CDR3, as DNA: TGTGCCAGCTGGCCAGGGGGTCTTTACGAGCAGTACTTC. This translates into CASWPGGLYEQYF.

This clone is classed as medium-sized. The chain recombines TRBV9 with TRBJ1-1; D might be TRBD1 (6 bases). Trimming cost V 4 bases and J 4 bases, with 14 bases left between them. The CDR3 consists of 14 residues. Germline assignment: CDR1 SGDLS and CDR2 YYNGEE. The CDR3 protein is CASSPPRGGTEAFF. For the CDR3, the DNA is TGTGCCAGCAGCCCCCCCAGGGGCGGCACTGAAGCTTTCTTT.

This clone appeared once. The rearrangement joins TRBV25-1 to TRBJ2-7, with D unresolved. The CDR3 runs to 11 residues. V gave up 6 bases and J gave up 3 bases, with 6 bases separating them. Germline V gene data show CDR1 as MGHDK and CDR2 as SYGVNS. For the CDR3, the DNA is TGTGCCAGCAGCAGAGGCTACGAGCAGTACTTC. Encoded protein: CASSRGYEQYF.

The chain employs TRBV6-5 and TRBJ2-5; 8 nucleotides match TRBD2. This CDR3 contains 13 residues. In germline, CDR1 is MNHEY, CDR2 SVGAGI. Trimming at V came to 5 bases and at J to 7 bases, leaving 6 bases not matched to a gene. CDR3 DNA sequence: TGTGCCAGCAGTCCCAGCGGGAGTGGGACCCAGTACTTC. Protein product: CASSPSGSGTQYF.

The chain couples TRBV7-8 to TRBJ1-2; TRBD1 matches at 7 bases. Germline CDR1 is SGHVS and CDR2 is FQNEAQ. This CDR3 spans 13 amino acids. V lost 5 bases, J lost 1 base, and 1 base stayed unmatched. The CDR3 DNA is TGTGCCAGCAGCAGGGACAGTAACTATGGCTACACCTTC. This gives the protein CASSRDSNYGYTF.

J is TRBJ2-5 and V is TRBV19; the match to TRBD1 covers 9 bases. Germline V gene lookup returns CDR1 LNHDA and CDR2 SQIVND (reference sequence). Trimming cost V 2 bases and J 4 bases; bases outside gene matches: 17. This CDR3 contains 19 residues. CDR3 protein: CASSISFGLPRQGVETQYF. Written as DNA, the CDR3 is TGTGCCAGTAGTATAAGTTTCGGGCTACCGAGACAGGGGGTAGAGACCCAGTACTTC.

As DNA, the CDR3 is TGTGCCAGCAGCGCGCCCTGGGCCTTTGAGCAGTTCTTC. It codes for CASSAPWAFEQFF. V is TRBV9 and J is TRBJ2-1, with D uncertain. This CDR3 contains 13 residues. With 3 bases removed from V and 9 bases from J, the gap between germline ends came to 13 bases. From germline, CDR1 is SGDLS and CDR2 YYNGEE.

This sequence joins TRBV27 and TRBJ2-7; 7 nucleotides agree with TRBD2. This CDR3 region has 13 residues. Germline CDR1 reads MNHEY; CDR2 reads SMNVEV (reference sequence). Germline trimming cut 2 bases from V and 6 bases from J; bases unmatched to any gene: 4. The CDR3 sequence is CASSLREGREQYF. As DNA, the CDR3 is TGTGCCAGCAGTTTAAGGGAGGGCCGCGAGCAGTACTTC.

The chain joins TRBV7-6 to TRBJ1-1; D is undetermined. This CDR3 has 12 amino acids. CDR1 and CDR2 from the germline V gene are SGHVS and FNYEAQ. V lost 6 bases, J lost 4 bases, and 9 bases lay in between. The CDR3: CASSTGGTEAFF. The CDR3 region has the DNA TGTGCCAGCAGTACGGGTGGCACTGAAGCTTTCTTT. The full variable domain, in which reference TRBV7-6 and TRBJ1-1 provide the parts outside the CDR3, is GAGVSQSPRYKVTKRGQDVALRCDPISGHVSLYWYRQALGQGPEFLTYFNYEAQQDKSGLPNDRFSAERPEGSISTLTIQRTEQRDSAMYRCASSTGGTEAFFGQGTRLTVV.

This sequence joins TRBV7-9 and TRBJ2-1; 8 nucleotides agree with TRBD2. The CDR3 extends over 16 amino acids. V gave up 6 bases and J gave up 6 bases; unmatched junction bases: 13. Germline CDR1 SEHNR, CDR2 FQNEAQ (reference sequence). The chain's CDR3 is CASRSSPGLGSNEQFF. The CDR3 DNA reads as TGTGCCAGCAGGTCTAGTCCGGGACTAGGAAGCAATGAGCAGTTCTTC.